This TCR beta chain was sequenced in a study of cytomegalovirus exposure and HLA in healthy donors (dated by TCRdb to about 2017). Turning to the overall study: According to an earlier analysis of 587 of the donors, 150 million to 200 million T cells yielded roughly 110 million unique TCR beta sequences and about 300 Gb of sequence data. An early release that covered some 630 HLA-typed donors contained about 290 gigabases of sequencing data and approximately 85 million unique TCR sequences. Of the roughly 400 genotyped donors, 81% were placed in the genetic ancestry cluster associated with self-reported Caucasian donors. The study aimed to test whether signatures of past pathogen exposure could be identified by cataloging public T cell receptors. Using immunosequencing, the study profiled T cell repertoires from about 650 subjects and related those repertoires to cytomegalovirus serostatus. A separate validation cohort of 90 to 150 different subjects was used in addition to the approximately 670-subject first cohort. To predict cytomegalovirus infection status, the study combined high-throughput TCR immunosequencing, statistical association of individual TCRs with disease status, and machine learning. In a later analysis, previously published TCR beta repertoires from 666 donors were re-analyzed and high-resolution HLA genotyping was added so that TCR occurrence patterns could be studied. The later analysis used no new phenotypic data to find candidate immune exposures, relying instead on TCR beta sequences and their occurrence across donors. In an earlier analysis of roughly 580 of the donors, high-throughput TCR beta sequencing was used to judge whether each TCR beta V gene segment behaved as functional or pseudogenic. Donor age, sex, ethnicity and CMV serostatus were compiled together with the repertoire data. A later genetic analysis used genome-wide SNP genotypes for about 65% of the 666 donors, treating that subset as a discovery cohort. All discovery cohort repertoires had been generated using a single sequencing platform. Both class I and class II loci were covered by HLA typing, at four-digit resolution. Typing coverage varied by locus: 629-630 donors for A, B, C, DRB1 and DQB1; approximately 560 for DQA1; approximately 570 for DPA1; 400 to 480 for DPB1. A handful of DR-DQ haplotypes were treated as single units for association and clustering because of strong linkage in the cohort. On average, around 200,000 unique TCR beta nucleotide sequences were sequenced per donor among a few hundred genotyped donors of the cohort, with about 19% of those sequences being non-productive. The research as a whole found: A later genetic analysis reported fewer N-insertions in productive TCRs among donors in an Asian-associated ancestry cluster than the roughly 700-donor mean. Correlated functional status among segregating V segments might reflect linkage disequilibrium, but an unknown experimental factor could not be ruled out. Because some donors lacked HLA typing at each locus, the association tests relied only on the typed subset. Because the 87-base-pair reads could not distinguish some IMGT-functional V segments, including TRBV6-2 and TRBV6-3, those segments were excluded. In this cohort, only TCR beta chains were sequenced, and detectable features were limited by the absence of alpha or paired-chain data. When HLA alleles, especially DR and DQ, strongly co-occurred, attributing TCR associations to individual alleles was difficult. In a later genetic analysis, a missense DCLRE1C variant was associated with V-gene and J-gene trimming of TCR beta chains, and the association was replicated in an independent cohort. A group of highly shared sequence variants was considered likely to be a technical artifact of the sequencing pipeline. Presence/absence analyses assumed roughly uniform sequencing depth across donors, an assumption that may not hold. Roughly 17 rarely observed V segments, including chromosome 9 orphons, were excluded from the earlier analysis of some 590 of the donors because counts were too low. A further reported finding was that TCR beta sequences accurately predicted the HLA-A and HLA-B alleles for most subjects in the first cohort. In a later analysis, HLA-associated TCR beta chains showed more clonal expansion and lower generation probabilities than non-associated chains that were equally common. The authors suggested that the approach could potentially be extended to other disease states and immunological phenotypes. The only immune exposure information available for the cohort was CMV serostatus. In both the original and validation cohorts, the classifier was reported to diagnose cytomegalovirus status with high specificity and sensitivity. In a later analysis, around 15,000 TCR beta sequences were associated with specific HLA alleles at a false discovery rate of 0.05. According to a later analysis, most CMV-associated TCR beta chains appeared to be HLA-restricted, and the HLA associations seemed to be driven largely by CMV exposure. In a later analysis, TCR association rates were found to vary across HLA loci, with the most associated TCRs seen for DRB1 alleles and the fewest for HLA-C alleles. While some public TCRs were present in many individuals, most TCR sequences turned up only very rarely across donors. The study listed around 160 TCR beta chains as associated with cytomegalovirus. In an earlier analysis of under 600 of the donors, most TCR beta V segments were observed in productive rearrangements about 87% or about 30% of the time, broadly matching IMGT annotations. In a later analysis, several top co-occurrence clusters were reported to appear linked to parvovirus B19, influenza, CMV and Epstein-Barr virus. A few of the identified cytomegalovirus-associated TCR beta chains were confirmed in vitro to be specific for cytomegalovirus antigens.

The cohort consisted of some 730 healthy bone marrow donors. At the time of sampling, all cohort members were nominally healthy, though unrecorded immune exposures were likely present. The donor tested CMV seropositive and was one of the 289 seropositive cohort members. A peripheral blood sample was provided by each donor, and peripheral blood mononuclear cells were used for TCR beta sequencing. Genomic DNA was extracted from the blood cell samples with the Qiagen DNeasy Blood Extraction Kit. As for this clone: This clone's antigen is unknown. No much larger clone exists at a distance of one base, and base qualities are not known.

From the germline V gene, CDR1 is SNHLY and CDR2 is FYNNEI. Ends trimmed: V by 6 bases, J by 7 bases; bases unmatched to a gene: 12. The CDR3 goes from the cysteine to the phenylalanine over 15 residues. Only the CDR3 part of the read is kept: 45 bases, read in frame from the first base. Library preparation used the immunoSEQ multiplex PCR assay. A mixture of 60 forward primers for TCR Vbeta segments and 13 reverse primers for TCR Jbeta segments was used in the multiplex PCR. The CDR3 region of rearranged TCR beta genes was amplified from genomic DNA with a multiplex PCR assay. The Illumina HiSeq System was used to sequence the amplified TCR beta libraries as 87-base-pair reads. The authors' pipeline ran thus. Across the 670 or so repertoires, a later analysis counted tens of millions of unique TCR beta chains, 9.5 million to 12 million of which were shared by at least two donors. Raw reads were error-corrected and collapsed into unique sequences with a nearest-neighbor algorithm that merged closely related sequences to remove PCR and sequencing errors. To assign V, D and J gene segments, CDR3 sequences were aligned to IMGT reference sequences. Each retained sequence needed at least a six-nucleotide match to both a V gene segment and a J gene segment. Rearrangements were classified as productive when the CDR3 lacked stop codons and remained in frame with V and J, and all other rearrangements were classified as non-productive. CDR3 was defined according to IMGT convention as the region running from the second conserved V-encoded cysteine to the conserved J-encoded phenylalanine. The earlier analysis of about 560 of the donors excluded any sequence lacking an unambiguous match to a single V gene segment. In an earlier analysis of 450 to 750 of the donors, a V segment was called functional when productive rearrangements were above 56.7%, and segregating when the standard deviation between donors exceeded 5%. A statistical classification framework was developed to diagnose cytomegalovirus status using the catalog of TCR beta chain sequences. In a later analysis, V and J genes were assigned by comparing TCR nucleotide sequences against IMGT/GENE-DB human TR gene sequences. A later analysis assigned CDR3 sequences and most-parsimonious VDJ recombination scenarios with the TCRdist pipeline. In a later analysis, every TCR beta chain was defined by the combination of its CDR3 amino acid sequence and its V-gene family, and reads without a unique V-gene family were dropped. A later analysis removed 592 highly shared, low-generation-probability nucleotide sequences to deal with suspected cross-contamination and a sequencing artifact. In a later analysis, a clonal expansion index for each public chain was calculated from normalized within-repertoire ranks of inferred template counts. In a later analysis, generation probabilities were computed using a VDJ recombination model fitted to out-of-frame rearrangements, and the results were checked against IGoR. In a later analysis, TCR-TCR, TCR-HLA and TCR-CMV co-occurrence was scored with hypergeometric tests, and a repertoire-size bias correction was applied to TCR pairs. To estimate false discovery rates, a later analysis permuted the HLA or CMV assignments 20 times. In a later analysis, co-occurring TCRs were grouped with DBSCAN, and TCRdist sequence similarity was added when clustering was performed within HLA-allele-positive subsets. Repertoires with fewer than 30,000 or more than 120,000 public chains were left out of co-occurrence clustering, as were a handful of repertoires with anomalous nucleotide sharing. Held by TCRdb, this immuneACCESS table contains in-frame sequences only and omits some clones. Under half of the omission traces to an unresolved V gene where checked; the cause of the rest is unknown. That table supplies the V and J calls and clone size; D and trimming were determined from the DNA. For this sample there are 90,000 to 150,000 clones; under 85% appear just once. The ten largest make up approximately 10% of the sample.

This sequence originates from a man in his forties in good health and CMV-seropositive. The sequencing input was PBMCs. The chain is assembled from TRBV2 and TRBJ2-4; 7 bases in between match TRBD1. The bases are TGTGCCAGCAGAGTAACAGGGGCTCAGGGCAACATTCAGTACTTC. This yields the protein CASRVTGAQGNIQYF.